This T cell receptor (beta chain) was identified in a study of beta chain features in type 1 diabetes. Study-wide findings and caveats: Within each of all four CD4+ subsets, Type 1 diabetes patients had TCRB CDR3s that were moderately but significantly shorter.

On this clone itself: The antigen remains undetermined.

The authors sorted CD4+ naive, central memory, regulatory and stem cell-like memory cells via CD45RO/CCR7/CD25/CD127/CD95/CD27. The purity of all sorted populations exceeded 98%. Expressed TCRB transcripts were sequenced after all isolated RNA was converted to cDNA. Libraries were prepared by immunoSEQ multiplex PCR; TCRdb keeps only in-frame clonotypes and omits some of them. The table includes some 150,000 clones, approximately 10% detected once. V was trimmed by 1 base and J by 2 bases, leaving 16 bases between them. This CDR3 is built from 17 residues. From germline, CDR1 is SEHNR and CDR2 FQNEAQ (reference sequence).

This sequence joins TRBV7-9 and TRBJ2-3; no definite D call. Sequencing was performed on central memory CD4+ T cells from blood. This TCR was recovered from a man between 18 and 29 years old in good health. CDR3 DNA: TGTGCCAGCAGCTTAGGGTCTGGCCCCGGGTACACAGATACGCAGTATTTT. Its protein is CASSLGSGPGYTDTQYF.